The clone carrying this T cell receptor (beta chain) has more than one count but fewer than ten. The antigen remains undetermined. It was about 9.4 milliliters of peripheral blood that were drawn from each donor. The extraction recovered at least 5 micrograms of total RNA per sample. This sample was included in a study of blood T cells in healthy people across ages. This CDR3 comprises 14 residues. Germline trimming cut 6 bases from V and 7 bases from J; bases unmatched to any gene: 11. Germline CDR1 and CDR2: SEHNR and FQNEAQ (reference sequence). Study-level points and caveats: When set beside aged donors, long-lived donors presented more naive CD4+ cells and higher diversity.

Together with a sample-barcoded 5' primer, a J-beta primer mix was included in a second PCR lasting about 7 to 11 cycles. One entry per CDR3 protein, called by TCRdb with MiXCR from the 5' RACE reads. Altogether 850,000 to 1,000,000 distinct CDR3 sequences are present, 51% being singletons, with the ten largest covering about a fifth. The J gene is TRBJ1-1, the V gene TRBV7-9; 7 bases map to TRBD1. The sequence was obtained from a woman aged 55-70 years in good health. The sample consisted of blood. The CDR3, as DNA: TGTGCCAGCAGATCGCGTACAGGGGAAAGTGAAGCTTTCTTT. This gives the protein CASRSRTGESEAFF.